One sample yielded the 14 T cell receptor beta chains listed below, sequenced in a study of blood T cells in healthy people across ages. A J-beta primer mix and a sample-barcoded 5' primer were used in a second PCR of about 7 to 12 cycles. TCRdb itself ran the 5' RACE reads through MiXCR, one entry per CDR3 protein. The sample consists of roughly 640,000 distinct CDR3 sequences, around 31% of them appearing once. Specimen: blood. The origin of the receptors is a woman over 75 in good health.

The chain carries TRBV12-3 or TRBV12-4 and TRBJ2-3, with D possibly TRBD1 on 5 matching bases. V was clipped by 6 bases and J by 4 bases, with 17 bases between them. The CDR3 extends over 15 amino acids. The CDR3 DNA reads TGTGCCAGCAGCCTAGGACAAGTGGGCGCAGATACGCAGTATTTT. Protein sequence: CASSLGQVGADTQYF.

V usage is TRBV19 and J usage is TRBJ2-4; TRBD1 matches at 10 bases. From germline, CDR1 is LNHDA and CDR2 SQIVND (reference sequence). The CDR3 has 13 residues. V was pared by 6 bases and J by 8 bases, with 4 bases of the junction left unmatched. CDR3 in amino acids: CASRWTGGHIQYF. CDR3 bases: TGTGCCAGTAGGTGGACAGGGGGACACATTCAGTACTTC.

This clonotype was seen ten or more times. The genes are TRBV7-9 and TRBJ1-1, with D hard to call. The CDR3 runs to 15 residues. The germline V gene has CDR1 SEHNR and CDR2 FQNEAQ (reference sequence). Trimming took 5 bases from V and 1 from J, leaving 14 bases between them. The CDR3 sequence is CASSTSDPGNTEAFF. The CDR3, as DNA: TGTGCCAGCAGCACCTCGGACCCGGGGAACACTGAAGCTTTCTTT.

This clonotype was detected only a few times. V is TRBV18 and J is TRBJ1-2, with D hard to call. Germline CDR1 and CDR2: KGHSH and LQKENI. The CDR3 sequence is 17 residues long. Trimming removed 3 bases from V and 4 bases from J, with 21 bases in between. The CDR3 coding sequence is TGTGCCAGCTCACCCCAGAAGACCTGGACGGAGCGCTATGGCTACACCTTC. It is translated as CASSPQKTWTERYGYTF.

This clonotype was recorded a few times. This may come from a read error, since a much larger clone is one base off. The V call is TRBV6-1, the J call TRBJ2-3, with D unresolved. Germline V CDR1 and CDR2: MNHNS, SASEGT. CDR3 length equals 15 residues. The CDR3 DNA follows: TGTGCCAGCGGTGAATTAAGCCGAAGCACAGATACGCAGTATTTT. It codes for CASGELSRSTDTQYF.

In regard to this clonotype: A read error may be the cause here, since a much bigger clone is one base away. The rearrangement uses TRBV14 and TRBJ2-5; a weak D match, TRBD2 (5 bases). The J call is doubtful: the DNA matches TRBJ2-7 better. Germline values: CDR1 SGHDN, CDR2 FVKESK. This CDR3 is built from 13 residues. Here the CDR3 DNA reads TGTGCCAGCAGCAAAGTCACGGGGAGCGAGCAGTACTTC. Translating gives CASSKVTGSEQYF.

As concerns this clonotype: A much more abundant neighbour one base away suggests this may be a read error. V usage is TRBV7-3 and J usage is TRBJ1-1, with a tentative D call TRBD1 (5 bases). Germline CDR1 is SGHTA and CDR2 is FQGTGA. CDR3 length: 15 residues. Trimming pared 5 bases from V and 5 bases from J, leaving 18 bases between. The CDR3 region has the DNA TGTGCCAGCAGCCTACTCGCGCCGGGACGTACTGAAGCTTTCTTT. Amino acid sequence: CASSLLAPGRTEAFF. The variable domain in full, with the rest retrieved from reference TRBV7-3 and TRBJ1-1, is GAGVSQTPSNKVTEKGKYVELRCDPISGHTALYWYRQSLGQGPEFLIYFQGTGAADDSGLPNDRFFAVRPEGSVSTLKIQRTERGDSAVYLCASSLLAPGRTEAFFGQGTRLTVV.

This clonotype has just a few counts. The CDR3 bases are TGCAGCACGAATGGGGGACAGGGGAAATCACCCCTCCACTTT. Its protein product is CSTNGGQGKSPLHF. The chain carries TRBV20-1 and TRBJ1-6; 10 nucleotides align to TRBD1. Germline values: CDR1 DFQATT, CDR2 SNEGSKA (reference sequence). The CDR3 is 14 residues long.

This clonotype was seen a handful of times. The chain joins TRBV5-1 to TRBJ2-1; tentative D call: TRBD2 (5 bases). CDR1 SGHRS and CDR2 YFSETQ come from the germline V gene. V lost 4 bases, J lost 10 bases, and 18 bases lay in between. CDR3 size: 14 residues. This CDR3 reads CASSGRSSLVEQFF. The CDR3 region has the DNA TGCGCCAGCAGCGGACGGTCTAGCCTTGTCGAGCAGTTCTTC.

The rearrangement joins TRBV5-1 to TRBJ1-3, with D hard to call. CDR1 SGHRS and CDR2 YFSETQ come from the germline V gene. Trimming left V 0 bases short and J 0 bases short, with 10 bases between. The CDR3 extends over 16 amino acids. The CDR3 sequence: CASSLDGYFSGNTIYF. For the CDR3, the DNA is TGCGCCAGCAGCTTGGACGGATATTTCTCTGGAAACACCATATATTTT.

The CDR3: CASSPRTGGTMDTEAFF. The CDR3, as DNA: TGTGCCAGCAGTCCTCGGACAGGGGGGACTATGGACACTGAAGCTTTCTTT. V usage is TRBV27 and J usage is TRBJ1-1; 10 nucleotides align to TRBD1. The CDR3 totals 17 residues. Trimming cost V 5 bases and J 3 bases; bases outside gene matches: 12. The V gene's germline CDR1 is MNHEY and CDR2 SMNVEV (reference sequence).

This clonotype came up a few times. The CDR3 sequence: CASSRRQGRGYTF. CDR3 sequence (DNA): TGTGCCAGCAGTCGCCGACAGGGTCGGGGCTACACCTTC. The rearrangement links TRBV12-3 or TRBV12-4 to TRBJ1-2; TRBD1 matches 7 bases. Losses at the gene ends were 5 bases for V and 8 bases for J; bases not matched to a gene: 8. CDR3 length: 13 residues.

The sample holds a few counts of this clonotype. A much bigger clone sits one base away, suggesting this may be a read error. This chain uses TRBV12-3 or TRBV12-4 with TRBJ2-5; perhaps TRBD1 as D (5 bases). This CDR3 is 12 amino acids long. Between the trimmed V and J ends, which lost 7 bases and 11 bases, there was a span of 17 bases. The CDR3 coding sequence is TGTGCCAGCACCCCAGGGTGGAATGAGCAGTACTTC. Protein sequence: CASTPGWNEQYF.

This clonotype was detected many times. The gene calls are TRBV5-1 and TRBJ2-3; 8 bases match TRBD2. The V gene end was trimmed by 1 base and the J gene end by 2 bases; junction bases not matched to a gene: 6. Germline V gene lookup returns CDR1 SGHRS and CDR2 YFSETQ. This CDR3 has 16 amino acids. In nucleotides, the CDR3 is TGCGCCAGCAGCTTGCCCAGCGGGGGTGACACAGATACGCAGTATTTT. Its protein is CASSLPSGGDTDTQYF.